The present entry profiles one T cell receptor (beta chain) with its context. Its antigen remains undetermined. No base quality information exists; no much larger clone differs at one position. The immunoSEQ Assay, a bias-controlled multiplex PCR, was used to amplify TCRbeta CDR3 regions from genomic DNA. The study's processing was this. The number of nucleated cells in each sample was estimated by amplification of reference gene primers within the assay. Sequence reads were collapsed and filtered to measure the absolute abundance of every unique TCRbeta CDR3 rearrangement. For each sample, productive Simpson clonality was calculated as the square root of Simpson's diversity index over productive rearrangements. Not all clones reach the TCRdb copy of this immuneACCESS table, which keeps in-frame sequences only. Checked studies attribute under half of the gap to unresolved V genes and leave the rest unexplained. That table furnishes V, J and clone size, whereas the DNA furnished D and trimming. The sample table holds under 150,000 clones, of which around 89% were seen once. The ten largest clones represent approximately 8% of the sample.

V trim: 5 bases; J trim: 2 bases; unmatched bases: 8. Measured from the cysteine to the phenylalanine, the CDR3 is 17 residues long. This entry keeps only the CDR3 DNA: 51 bases, framed from base 1. According to the germline V gene, CDR1 reads LGHNT and CDR2 reads FRNRAP. This sample was taken from a study of blood T cell repertoires in COVID-19 (dated by TCRdb to 2018 to 2021). Context from the whole study: The collaborator samples originated in the United States, Italy and Spain and spanned the acute and convalescent phases of COVID-19. The material from the prospective study consisted of cDNA or gDNA derived from T cells, B-cell-depleted T cells, or PBMCs. Deeply sampled blood TCRbeta repertoires from subjects exposed to, actively infected with, or recovered from COVID-19 were included in the dataset. A freely available public database, intended as a resource for researchers studying the immune response to SARS-CoV-2, is where the repertoires were released. The samples were drawn from the first 160 participants of the ongoing ImmuneRACE study and from more than 1,000 subjects provided by 6 global collaborators. A de-identified subject ID, COVID-19 status, age in years and sex were almost always included in the sample metadata. Where available, HLA class I and class II types were obtained from metadata supplied by the sample provider rather than from assay-based typing. Beyond this particular receptor, the publication reports: The amount of clinical and demographic metadata varied by source and participant and was provided uncurated.

Collaborating institutions collected whole blood in K2EDTA tubes following their own protocols. For TCRbeta analysis, collaborators shipped samples as frozen whole blood, isolated PBMCs, or DNA extracted from either of those sample types. The specimen sequenced was peripheral blood. The sequence came from a man aged 45-60 years with acute or convalescent COVID-19. The chain joins TRBV12-5 to TRBJ2-1; TRBD1 lines up with 11 middle nucleotides. The CDR3 sequence is CASGPPPGQGAYNEQFF. The DNA is TGTGCTAGTGGTCCCCCACCGGGACAGGGGGCCTACAATGAGCAGTTCTTC.